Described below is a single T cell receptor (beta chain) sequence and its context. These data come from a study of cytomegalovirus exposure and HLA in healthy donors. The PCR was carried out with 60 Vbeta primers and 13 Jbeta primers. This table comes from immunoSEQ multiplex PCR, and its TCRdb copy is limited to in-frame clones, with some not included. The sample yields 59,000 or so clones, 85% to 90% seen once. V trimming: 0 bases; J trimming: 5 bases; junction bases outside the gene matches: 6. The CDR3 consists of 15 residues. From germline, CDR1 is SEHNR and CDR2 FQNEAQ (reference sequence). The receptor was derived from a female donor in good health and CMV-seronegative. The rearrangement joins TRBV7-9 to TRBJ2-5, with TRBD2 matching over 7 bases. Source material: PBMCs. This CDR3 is CASSLAGGRGETQYF. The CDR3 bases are TGTGCCAGCAGCTTAGCAGGCGGGAGAGGCGAGACCCAGTACTTC.